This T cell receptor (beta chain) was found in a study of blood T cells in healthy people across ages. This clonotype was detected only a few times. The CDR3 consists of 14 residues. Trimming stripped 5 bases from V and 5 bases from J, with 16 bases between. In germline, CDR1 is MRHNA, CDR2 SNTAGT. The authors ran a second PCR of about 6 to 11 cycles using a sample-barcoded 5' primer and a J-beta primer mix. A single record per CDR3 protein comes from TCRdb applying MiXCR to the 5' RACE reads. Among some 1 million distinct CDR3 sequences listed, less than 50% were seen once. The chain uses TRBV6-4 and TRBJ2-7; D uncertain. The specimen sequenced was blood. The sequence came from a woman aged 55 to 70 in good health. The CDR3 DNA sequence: TGTGCCAGCAGTATTCGGGTGCTGAAGGACGAGCAGTACTTC. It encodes CASSIRVLKDEQYF.